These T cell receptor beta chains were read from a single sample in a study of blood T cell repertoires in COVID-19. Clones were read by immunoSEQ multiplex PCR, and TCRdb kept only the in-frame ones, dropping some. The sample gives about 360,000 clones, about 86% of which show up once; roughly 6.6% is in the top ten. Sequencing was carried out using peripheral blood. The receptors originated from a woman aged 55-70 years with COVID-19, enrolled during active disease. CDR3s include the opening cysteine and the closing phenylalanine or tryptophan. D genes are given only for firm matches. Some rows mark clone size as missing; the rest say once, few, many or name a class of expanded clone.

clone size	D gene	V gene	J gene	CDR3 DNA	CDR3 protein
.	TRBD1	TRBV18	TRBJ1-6	TGTGCCGGCCCGACAGGGACAGGACCTTCACCCCTCCACTTT	CAGPTGTGPSPLHF
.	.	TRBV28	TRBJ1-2	TGTGCCAGCAGTTTGTCGACTACCTATGGCTACACCTTC	CASSLSTTYGYTF
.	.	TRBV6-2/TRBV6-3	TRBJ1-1	TGTGCCAGCAGTCCCGGAGGAGGGAAGACTGAAGCTTTCTTT	CASSPGGGKTEAFF
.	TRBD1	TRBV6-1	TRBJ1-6	TGTGCCAGCAGTGATTTCGGACAGGGGGCCCAATTCGCGAATTCACCCCTCCACTTT	CASSDFGQGAQFANSPLHF
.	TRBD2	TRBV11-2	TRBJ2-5	TGTGCCAGCAGCTTGAGCTTGGGTCTAGCGGGGGGGGCCAGGGAGACCCAGTACTTC	CASSLSLGLAGGARETQYF
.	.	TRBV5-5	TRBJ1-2	TGTGCCAGCAGCTTAACCTATAACTATGGCTACACCTTC	CASSLTYNYGYTF
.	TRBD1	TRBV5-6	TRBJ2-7	TGTGCCAGCAGCTTGGCCGGACAGGCCGCCTACGAGCAGTACTTC	CASSLAGQAAYEQYF
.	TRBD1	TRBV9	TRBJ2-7	TGTGCCAGCAGCGAATCAACAGGGGGCGCAGCCTACGAGCAGTACTTC	CASSESTGGAAYEQYF
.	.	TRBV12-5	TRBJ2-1	TGTGCTAGTGGTTTGACACCCCCCAGGGAGCAGTTCTTC	CASGLTPPREQFF
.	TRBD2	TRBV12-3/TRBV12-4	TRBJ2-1	TGTGCCAGCAGTTTTCGTGCGGGGGGGCAGTTCTTC	CASSFRAGGQFF
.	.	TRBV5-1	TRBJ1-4	TGCGCCAGCAGCCGGACATTAGAAAATGAAAAACTGTTTTTT	CASSRTLENEKLFF
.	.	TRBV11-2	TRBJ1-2	TGTGCCAGCACCTTCTCCCCAGGGCTCTATGGCTACACCTTC	CASTFSPGLYGYTF
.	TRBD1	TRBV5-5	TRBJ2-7	TGTGCCAGCAGCCCTAGATCGGGACAGAATACCTACGAGCAGTACTTC	CASSPRSGQNTYEQYF
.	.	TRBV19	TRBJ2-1	TGTGCCAGTAGTATAGACAGGGCATCCCGTGAGCAGTTCTTC	CASSIDRASREQFF
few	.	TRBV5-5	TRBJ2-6	TGTGCCAGCAGCTTGGCAGAGGGCATACTTTACTCTGGGGCCAACGTCCTGACTTTC	CASSLAEGILYSGANVLTF
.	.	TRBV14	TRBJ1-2	TGTGCCAGCAGCCAGGGGAGGGGTTTTGGCTATGGCTACACCTTC	CASSQGRGFGYGYTF
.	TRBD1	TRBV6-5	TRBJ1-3	TGTGCCAGCAGTTACTTGCAGGGGGATCACACCATATATTTT	CASSYLQGDHTIYF
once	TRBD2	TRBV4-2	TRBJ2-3	TGTGCCAGCAGCCAATTTAAGGGGGCTAGCGGGGGGTCCCCCCTCACAGATACGCAGTATTTT	CASSQFKGASGGSPLTDTQYF
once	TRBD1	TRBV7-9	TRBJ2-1	TGTGCCAGCACCTCGCCCCCGGGACAGGCATTCAATGAGCAGTTCTTC	CASTSPPGQAFNEQFF
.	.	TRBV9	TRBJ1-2	TGTGCCAGCAGCCCACATTTGGGGGCAGACTATGGCTACACCTTC	CASSPHLGADYGYTF
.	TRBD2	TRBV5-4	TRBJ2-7	TGTGCCAGCAGCTTGGGTTTACCGACTAGCGGGGGGGTCTACGAGCAGTACTTC	CASSLGLPTSGGVYEQYF
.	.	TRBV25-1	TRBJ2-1	TGTGCCAGCAGTGAAGGGACAACTCTCTACAATGAGCAGTTCTTC	CASSEGTTLYNEQFF
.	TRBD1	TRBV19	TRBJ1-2	TGTGCCAGTAGTATGTTACAGGGGGCGGCCTATGGCTACACCTTC	CASSMLQGAAYGYTF
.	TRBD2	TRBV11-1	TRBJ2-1	TGTGCCAGCAGCTTAACTAGCGGGGGTTGGAGTGAGCAGTTCTTC	CASSLTSGGWSEQFF
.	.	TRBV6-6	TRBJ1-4	TGTGCCAGCAGGGTCGGACAGAGGGGGACTAATGAAAAACTGTTTTTT	CASRVGQRGTNEKLFF
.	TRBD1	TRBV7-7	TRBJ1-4	TGTGCCAGCAGCTCCGGGACAGGTCATAATGAAAAACTGTTTTTT	CASSSGTGHNEKLFF
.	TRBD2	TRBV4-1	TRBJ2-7	TGCGCCAGCAGCCAAGCCCCGACTAGCGGGGGGAGGATCGAGCAGTACTTC	CASSQAPTSGGRIEQYF
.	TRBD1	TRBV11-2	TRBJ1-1	TGTGCCAGCAGCACCCCCGACAGGGCGAACACTGAAGCTTTCTTT	CASSTPDRANTEAFF
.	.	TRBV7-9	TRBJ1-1	TGTGCCAGCAGCTTCCTCAACGGGGTGGACACTGAAGCTTTCTTT	CASSFLNGVDTEAFF
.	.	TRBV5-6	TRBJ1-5	TGTGCCAGCAGCTTGTGGGCAGGTTATAGCAATCAGCCCCAGCATTTT	CASSLWAGYSNQPQHF
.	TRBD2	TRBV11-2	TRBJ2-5	TGTGCCAGCAGCTTAGTAGCGGGGGGCCCTCCGGCCCAGTACTTC	CASSLVAGGPPAQYF
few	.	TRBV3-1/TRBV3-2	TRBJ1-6	TGTGCCAGCAGCCAAGATATAAGAACGGGTTATAATTCACCCCTCCACTTT	CASSQDIRTGYNSPLHF
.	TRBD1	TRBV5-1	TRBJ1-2	TGCGCCAGCAGCTTGGGACAGGGAAGAAGCTACACCTTC	CASSLGQGRSYTF
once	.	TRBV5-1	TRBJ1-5	TGCGCCAGCAGCTCAACCACAGGCGGTCAGCCCCAGCATTTT	CASSSTTGGQPQHF
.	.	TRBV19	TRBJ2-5	TGTGCCAGTAGCCGGCGATGGGGGGGGCTTGAGACCCAGTACTTC	CASSRRWGGLETQYF
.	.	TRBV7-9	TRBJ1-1	TGTGCCAGCAGGATACCGGGGGGTACCACTGAAGCTTTCTTT	CASRIPGGTTEAFF
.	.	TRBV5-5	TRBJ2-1	TGTGCCAGCAGCGGAGGGCTTTTCTACAATGAGCAGTTCTTC	CASSGGLFYNEQFF
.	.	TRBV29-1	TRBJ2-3	TGCAGCGTTGCACGGTGGCAGGAACTCACAGATACGCAGTATTTT	CSVARWQELTDTQYF
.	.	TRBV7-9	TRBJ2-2	TGTGCCAGCAGCACAACAGGGCCCGGGGAGCTGTTTTTT	CASSTTGPGELFF
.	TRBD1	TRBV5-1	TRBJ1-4	TGCGCCAGCGGCAGGGGGTCAGGGGAAAAACTGTTTTTT	CASGRGSGEKLFF
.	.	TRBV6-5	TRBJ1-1	TGTGCCAGCAGTTACCGAGGGAACACTGAAGCTTTCTTT	CASSYRGNTEAFF
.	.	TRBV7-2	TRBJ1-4	TGTGCCAGCAGCTTGTCCTCAACTAATGAAAAACTGTTTTTT	CASSLSSTNEKLFF